This T cell receptor (beta chain) is drawn from a study of T cell responses to AZD1222 COVID-19 vaccine. The CDR3 consists of 14 residues. Germline CDR1 is WNHNN and CDR2 is SYGVQD (reference sequence). V was trimmed by 5 bases and J by 7 bases, leaving 17 bases between them. Only in-frame clones appear in the TCRdb table, and some are missing; sequencing was by immunoSEQ multiplex PCR. The table includes tens of thousands of clones, about four fifths detected once. This chain uses TRBV10-1 with TRBJ2-5; D possibly corresponds to TRBD2 (6 bases). The sample here was peripheral blood, taken on day 0 of AZD1222 vaccination. This receptor was identified in an adult in good health. The DNA for the CDR3 is TGCGCCAGCAGTCCCAGGCCGGGAGTCGGGACCCAGTACTTC. Amino acids: CASSPRPGVGTQYF.